Only a few counts were recorded for the clone carrying this T cell receptor beta chain. The CDR3 is 15 amino acids. Trimming cost V 6 bases and J 5 bases, with 16 bases left between them. Germline CDR1 SGHTA, CDR2 FQGNSA. This specimen belongs to a study of beta chain features in type 1 diabetes. What was sequenced were expressed TCRB transcripts, since all of the isolated RNA had been reverse transcribed. Some clones are missing from TCRdb's copy, which holds only in-frame ones; the method was immunoSEQ multiplex PCR. This sample yields 150,000 or so clones, of which around 10% are seen a single time; about 1.9% belongs to the top ten.

This chain joins TRBV7-2 and TRBJ1-4, with D perhaps TRBD1 (5 bases). The receptor comes from a man aged 18 to 29 in good health. Input material: central memory CD4+ T cells from blood. DNA of the CDR3: TGTGCCAGCAGACGATCCGGGACGGCAAATGAAAAACTGTTTTTT. As protein: CASRRSGTANEKLFF.